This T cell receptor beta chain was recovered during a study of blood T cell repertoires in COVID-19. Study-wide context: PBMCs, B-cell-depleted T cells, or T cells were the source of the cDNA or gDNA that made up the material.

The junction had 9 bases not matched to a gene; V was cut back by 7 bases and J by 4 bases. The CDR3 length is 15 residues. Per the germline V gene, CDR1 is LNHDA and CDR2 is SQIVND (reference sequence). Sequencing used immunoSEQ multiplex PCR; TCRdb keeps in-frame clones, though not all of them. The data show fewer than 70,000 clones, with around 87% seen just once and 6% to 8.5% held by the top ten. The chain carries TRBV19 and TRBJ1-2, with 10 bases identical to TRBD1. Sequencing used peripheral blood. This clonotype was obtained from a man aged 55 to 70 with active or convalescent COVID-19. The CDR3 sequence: CASILRQGAAYGYTF. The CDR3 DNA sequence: TGTGCCAGTATCCTCAGACAGGGGGCGGCCTATGGCTACACCTTC.